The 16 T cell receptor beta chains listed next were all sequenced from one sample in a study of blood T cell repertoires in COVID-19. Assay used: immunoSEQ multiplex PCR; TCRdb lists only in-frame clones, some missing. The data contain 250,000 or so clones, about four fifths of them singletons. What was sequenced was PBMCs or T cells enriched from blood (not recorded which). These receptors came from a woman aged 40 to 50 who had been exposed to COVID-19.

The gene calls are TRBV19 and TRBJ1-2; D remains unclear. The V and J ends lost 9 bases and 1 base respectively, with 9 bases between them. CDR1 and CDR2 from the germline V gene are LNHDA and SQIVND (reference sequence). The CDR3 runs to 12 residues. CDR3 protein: CASRFFNYGYTF. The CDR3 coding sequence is TGTGCCAGCAGATTTTTTAACTATGGCTACACCTTC.

The CDR3 region is CASSLLLAASLPYNEQFF. CDR3 coding DNA: TGTGCCAGCAGCTTACTACTAGCGGCTTCTTTGCCCTACAATGAGCAGTTCTTC. The V call is TRBV11-2, the J call TRBJ2-1, with TRBD2 matching 8 bases. The CDR3 has 18 residues. Germline CDR1 is SGHAT and CDR2 is FQNNGV. J gave up 2 bases and V 2 bases, and 11 bases lay outside the gene matches.

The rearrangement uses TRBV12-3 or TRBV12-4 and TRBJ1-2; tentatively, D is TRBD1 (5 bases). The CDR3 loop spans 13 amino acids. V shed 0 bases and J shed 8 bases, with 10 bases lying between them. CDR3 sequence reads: CASSLAVNRGYTF. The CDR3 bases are TGTGCCAGCAGTTTAGCAGTTAACAGGGGCTACACCTTC.

The CDR3 loop reads CASSPSDSNQPQYF. CDR3 sequence (DNA): TGTGCCAGCAGCCCCTCAGATAGCAATCAGCCCCAGTATTTT. V is TRBV9 and J is TRBJ1-5; D unclear. The assigned J gene may be wrong: the sequence end matches TRBJ2-3 better. The CDR3 has 14 residues. Per germline, CDR1 SGDLS and CDR2 YYNGEE.

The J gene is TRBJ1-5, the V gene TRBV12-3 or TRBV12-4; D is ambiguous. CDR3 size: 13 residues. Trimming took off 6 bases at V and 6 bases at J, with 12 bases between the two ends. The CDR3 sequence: CASRAGLGQPQHF. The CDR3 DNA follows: TGTGCCAGCAGGGCCGGACTGGGTCAGCCCCAGCATTTT.

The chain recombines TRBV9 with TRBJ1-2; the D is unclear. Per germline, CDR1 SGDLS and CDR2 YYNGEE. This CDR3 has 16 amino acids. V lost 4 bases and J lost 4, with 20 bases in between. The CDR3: CASSPAAAARPYGYTF. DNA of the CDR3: TGTGCCAGCAGCCCAGCCGCGGCAGCAAGACCCTATGGCTACACCTTC.

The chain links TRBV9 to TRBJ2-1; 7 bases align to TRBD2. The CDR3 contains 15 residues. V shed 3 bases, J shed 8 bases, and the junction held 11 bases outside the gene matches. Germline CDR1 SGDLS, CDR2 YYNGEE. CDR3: CASSERLALVDEQFF. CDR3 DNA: TGTGCCAGCAGCGAGCGACTAGCTTTAGTAGATGAGCAGTTCTTC. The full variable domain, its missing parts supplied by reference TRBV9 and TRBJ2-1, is DSGVTQTPKHLITATGQRVTLRCSPRSGDLSVYWYQQSLDQGLQFLIQYYNGEERAKGNILERFSAQQFPDLHSELNLSSLELGDSALYFCASSERLALVDEQFFGPGTRLTVL.

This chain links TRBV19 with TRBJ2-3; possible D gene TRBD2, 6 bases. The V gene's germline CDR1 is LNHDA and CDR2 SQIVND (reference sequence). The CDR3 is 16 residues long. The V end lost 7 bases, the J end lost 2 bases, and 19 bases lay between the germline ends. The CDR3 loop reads CASTGTGGFYTDTQYF. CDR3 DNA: TGTGCCAGTACCGGGACTGGGGGATTCTACACAGATACGCAGTATTTT. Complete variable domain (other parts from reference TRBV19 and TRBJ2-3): DGGITQSPKYLFRKEGQNVTLSCEQNLNHDAMYWYRQDPGQGLRLIYYSQIVNDFQKGDIAEGYSVSREKKESFPLTVTSAQKNPTAFYLCASTGTGGFYTDTQYFGPGTRLTVL.

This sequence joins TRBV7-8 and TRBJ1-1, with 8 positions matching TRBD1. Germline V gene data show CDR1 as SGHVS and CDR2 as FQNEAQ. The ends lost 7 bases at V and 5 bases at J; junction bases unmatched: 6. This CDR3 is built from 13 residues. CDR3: CASTPDRGTEAFF. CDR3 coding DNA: TGTGCCAGCACTCCCGACAGGGGAACTGAAGCTTTCTTT.

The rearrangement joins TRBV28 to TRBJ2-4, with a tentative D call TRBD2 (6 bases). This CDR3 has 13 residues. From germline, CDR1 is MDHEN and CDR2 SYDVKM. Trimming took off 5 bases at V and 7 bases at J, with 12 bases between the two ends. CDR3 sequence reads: CASSTTSSNIQYF. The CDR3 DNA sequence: TGTGCCAGCAGTACCACTAGCTCGAACATTCAGTACTTC.

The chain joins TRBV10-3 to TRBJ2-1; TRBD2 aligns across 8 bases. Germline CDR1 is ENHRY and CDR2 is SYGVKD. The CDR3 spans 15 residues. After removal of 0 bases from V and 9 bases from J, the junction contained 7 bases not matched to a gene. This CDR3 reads CAISESVGGATEQFF. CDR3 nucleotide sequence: TGTGCCATCAGTGAGTCGGTCGGGGGGGCCACTGAGCAGTTCTTC.

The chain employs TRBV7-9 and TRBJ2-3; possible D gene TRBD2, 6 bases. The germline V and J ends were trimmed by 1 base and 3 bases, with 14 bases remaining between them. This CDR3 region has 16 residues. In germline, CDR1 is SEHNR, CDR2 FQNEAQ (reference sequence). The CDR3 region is CASSLGGALVTDTQYF. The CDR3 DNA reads TGTGCCAGCAGCTTAGGCGGGGCGCTGGTTACAGATACGCAGTATTTT.

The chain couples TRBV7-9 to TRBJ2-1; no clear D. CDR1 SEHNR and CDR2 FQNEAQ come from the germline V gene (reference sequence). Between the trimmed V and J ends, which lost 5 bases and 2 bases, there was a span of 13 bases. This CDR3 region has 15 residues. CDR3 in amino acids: CASSPGGSPYNEQFF. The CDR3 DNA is TGTGCCAGCAGCCCGGGTGGGTCTCCCTACAATGAGCAGTTCTTC.

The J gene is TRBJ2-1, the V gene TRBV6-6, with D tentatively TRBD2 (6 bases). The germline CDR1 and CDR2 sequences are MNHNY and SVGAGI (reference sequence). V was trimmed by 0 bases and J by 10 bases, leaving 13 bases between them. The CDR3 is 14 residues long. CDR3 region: CASSYSSKGGEQFF. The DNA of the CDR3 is TGTGCCAGCAGTTACTCGAGCAAAGGAGGGGAGCAGTTCTTC.

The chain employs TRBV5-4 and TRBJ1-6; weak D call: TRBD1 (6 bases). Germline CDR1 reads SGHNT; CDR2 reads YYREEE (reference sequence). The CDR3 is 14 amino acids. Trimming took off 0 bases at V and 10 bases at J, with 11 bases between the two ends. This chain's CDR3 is CASSLEAGESPLHF. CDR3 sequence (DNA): TGTGCCAGCAGCTTGGAGGCAGGGGAATCACCCCTCCACTTT.

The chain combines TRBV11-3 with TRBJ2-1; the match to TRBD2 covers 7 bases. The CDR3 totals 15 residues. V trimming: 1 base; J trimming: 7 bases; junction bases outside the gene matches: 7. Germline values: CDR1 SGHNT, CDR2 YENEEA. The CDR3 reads CASSLVAGAGNEQFF. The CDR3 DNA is TGTGCCAGCAGCTTAGTAGCGGGCGCTGGGAATGAGCAGTTCTTC.